The source of this T cell receptor beta chain is a study of blood T cell repertoires in COVID-19. In the study overall: From the United States, Italy and Spain came samples of acute and convalescent COVID-19. The cDNA or gDNA used as material had been derived from T cells, B-cell-depleted T cells, or PBMCs.

V lost 2 bases, J lost 2 bases, and 7 bases lay in between. The CDR3 has 14 residues. CDR1 and CDR2 (germline): LNHDA, SQIVND (reference sequence). Original processing methods: Amplification from reference gene primers served as the basis for estimated nucleated cell counts. Method: immunoSEQ multiplex PCR; TCRdb's copy keeps in-frame clones and lacks some. D and trimming come from the DNA, and the V and J calls and clone size come from that table. The repertoire holds more than 110,000 clones, with over 70% as singletons. The sequencing sample was made of peripheral blood. This clonotype was sampled from a human donor in a cohort sampled during active COVID-19. This chain connects TRBV19 to TRBJ1-3, with D unclear. This CDR3 is CASSINNPGNTIYF. In nucleotides, the CDR3 is TGTGCCAGTAGTATAAACAATCCTGGAAACACCATATATTTT.